This TCR beta chain was sequenced in a study of PD-1 blockade in classical Hodgkin lymphoma. Patients all relapsed after autologous stem cell transplantation, and there was variation in brentuximab vedotin exposure. Best responses were complete response, partial response or progressive disease. A word on this clone: Its specificity is not known.

Findings and caveats of the study: Newly diagnosed patients were reported to exhibit reduced baseline TCR diversity relative to healthy donors. When nivolumab was started under 1 year after ASCT, patients were excluded.

The germline V gene has CDR1 MGHRA and CDR2 YSYEKL. CDR3 length equals 16 residues. Unmatched junction bases numbered 8, after V lost 0 bases and J lost 4 bases. Data came from immunoSEQ multiplex PCR; TCRdb stores just in-frame clones and leaves some out. The repertoire holds about 59,000 clones, roughly nine tenths seen once, with more than 7.5% in the top ten. This receptor was taken from a human donor with classical Hodgkin lymphoma. The chain employs TRBV4-1 and TRBJ2-7, with 8 bases identical to TRBD2. The source material was peripheral blood mononuclear cells (PBMCs), sampled at baseline. This CDR3 reads CASSQDSGSIFYEQYF. CDR3 bases: TGCGCCAGCAGCCAAGACAGCGGGAGTATCTTTTACGAGCAGTACTTC.